These T cell receptor beta chains were read from a single sample in a study of T cell changes during pregnancy in multiple sclerosis. Clones were read by immunoSEQ multiplex PCR, and TCRdb kept only the in-frame ones, dropping some. The sample contains fewer than 90,000 clones, 90% to 95% of which appear only once. The source material was peripheral blood, sampled after pregnancy. These receptors came from a female donor in good health, enrolled as a control in a pregnancy study. CDR3s include the opening cysteine and the closing phenylalanine or tryptophan. Each record gives: clone size, V gene, J gene, D gene, CDR3 DNA, CDR3 protein. D genes are given only for firm matches. Some rows have no size entry. The others give once, few or many, or a class for an expanded clone.

>.|TRBV9|TRBJ2-1|.
TGTGCCAGCAGCGTAGTGTTGAGGTGGAATGAGCAGTTCTTC
CASSVVLRWNEQFF
>.|TRBV5-1|TRBJ2-7|TRBD1
TGCGCCAGCAGCCGGGCAGGGGGCTCCTACGAGCAGTACTTC
CASSRAGGSYEQYF
>.|TRBV2|TRBJ2-5|.
TGTGCCAGCAACTTCCAGGGCAAAGGACAGACCCAGTACTTC
CASNFQGKGQTQYF
>once|TRBV18|TRBJ1-2|TRBD1
TGTGCCAGCTCACCGTTGCGACAGGGCTTTGGCTACACCTTC
CASSPLRQGFGYTF
>.|TRBV19|TRBJ1-5|.
TGTGCCAGTAGCCAGGGTTGGCTCAATCAGCCCCAGCATTTT
CASSQGWLNQPQHF
>.|TRBV29-1|TRBJ1-2|.
TGCAGCGTTACACAGGGAGTTAACTATGGCTACACCTTC
CSVTQGVNYGYTF
>.|TRBV29-1|TRBJ1-2|.
TGCAGCGTTGCGGGGGGAAACTATGGCTACACCTTC
CSVAGGNYGYTF
>.|TRBV28|TRBJ1-5|TRBD1
TGTGCCAGCAGTCCTCTTCCGGGACAGGTCAATCAGCCCCAGCATTTT
CASSPLPGQVNQPQHF
>.|TRBV11-3|TRBJ2-1|TRBD1
TGTGCCAGCAGTGGACAGGGCAATGAGCAGTTCTTC
CASSGQGNEQFF
>.|TRBV5-1|TRBJ2-7|TRBD2
TGCGCCAGCAGCCCCCGGGCTAGCGGGAAGAACGAGCAGTACTTC
CASSPRASGKNEQYF
>.|TRBV2|TRBJ2-4|.
TGTGCCAGCAGCGAAGGACCGTTTGGGGGGACGCATCTCGCCATTCAGTACTTC
CASSEGPFGGTHLAIQYF
>.|TRBV5-1|TRBJ2-7|.
TGCGCCAGCAGCAACGGACAGAAGCTCTCCTACGAGCAGTACTTC
CASSNGQKLSYEQYF
>.|TRBV29-1|TRBJ2-3|.
TGCAGCGTTGAAAATTTCGGAGCCAGCACAGATACGCAGTATTTT
CSVENFGASTDTQYF
>.|TRBV4-1|TRBJ2-1|.
TGCGCCAGCAGCCAAGTTTTAGCGACTCTTGGGGACAATGAGCAGTTCTTC
CASSQVLATLGDNEQFF
>.|TRBV5-4|TRBJ2-7|TRBD2
TGTGCCAGCAGCTTGGTTCCTAGCGGGATCGAGCAGTACTTC
CASSLVPSGIEQYF
>.|TRBV5-1|TRBJ2-5|TRBD1
TGCGCCAGCAGCTACGGACAGGGGGCGGAGACCCAGTACTTC
CASSYGQGAETQYF
>.|TRBV6-5|TRBJ2-7|.
TGTGCCAGCAGTGGCTCTGGGCGCGCCTACGAGCAGTACTTC
CASSGSGRAYEQYF
>.|TRBV7-8|TRBJ2-7|.
TGTGCCAGCAGCTTTAACTCCTACGAGCAGTACTTC
CASSFNSYEQYF
>.|TRBV6-1|TRBJ2-5|TRBD2
TGTGCCAGCAGTACCTCCGGGACTAGCGCGGAGACCCAGTACTTC
CASSTSGTSAETQYF
>.|TRBV2|TRBJ1-2|TRBD1
TGTGCCAGCAGTGGAGAGGGACAGTGGAACTATGGCTACACCTTC
CASSGEGQWNYGYTF
>.|TRBV4-2|TRBJ1-5|.
TGTGCCAGCAGCCAAGCGGACAGAGATAATCAGCCCCAGCATTTT
CASSQADRDNQPQHF
>.|TRBV5-1|TRBJ2-7|TRBD2
TGCGCCAGCAGCTTGGAGGCGGGGGTCACCCTATACGAGCAGTACTTC
CASSLEAGVTLYEQYF
>.|TRBV11-2|TRBJ2-7|.
TGTGCCAGCAGGAGGGCCTACGAGCAGTACTTC
CASRRAYEQYF
>.|TRBV13|TRBJ2-7|.
TGTGCCAGCAGCTTAGGCCTCGAGTACTACGAGCAGTACTTC
CASSLGLEYYEQYF